The sequence of this T cell receptor (beta chain) was determined in a study of T cells after yellow fever vaccination. Study findings and constraints: Boosting was followed by the reappearance of most primary-vaccination clones (around 95% CD4, more than 70% CD8). Sorted repertoires could include abundant contaminating clonotypes from bulk cells. Among all clonotypes, a small share was observed in both CD4 and CD8 compartments.

Germline V gene lookup returns CDR1 SGDLS and CDR2 YYNGEE. The V segment lost 0 bases and the J segment 5 bases; nucleotides outside the gene matches: 10. This CDR3 has 18 amino acids. On this clonotype: No antigen is known for it.

Generation of TCR cDNA used 5'RACE template switching (which added a universal primer site and UMIs). TCRdb passed the 5' RACE reads through MiXCR, listing each CDR3 protein once. Seen here are fewer than 400,000 distinct CDR3 sequences, 6.2% observed once, and the top ten hold about 15%. The source was PBMCs, collected 5 days after the yellow fever booster vaccination. The chain combines TRBV9 with TRBJ2-3; 12 bases align to TRBD2. The TCR was taken from a man aged 25-45 years who received the YFV17D yellow fever vaccine. CDR3 in amino acids: CASSVAPSGRAGGDTQYF. The DNA for the CDR3 is TGTGCCAGCAGCGTAGCTCCTAGCGGGAGGGCCGGAGGAGATACGCAGTATTTT.